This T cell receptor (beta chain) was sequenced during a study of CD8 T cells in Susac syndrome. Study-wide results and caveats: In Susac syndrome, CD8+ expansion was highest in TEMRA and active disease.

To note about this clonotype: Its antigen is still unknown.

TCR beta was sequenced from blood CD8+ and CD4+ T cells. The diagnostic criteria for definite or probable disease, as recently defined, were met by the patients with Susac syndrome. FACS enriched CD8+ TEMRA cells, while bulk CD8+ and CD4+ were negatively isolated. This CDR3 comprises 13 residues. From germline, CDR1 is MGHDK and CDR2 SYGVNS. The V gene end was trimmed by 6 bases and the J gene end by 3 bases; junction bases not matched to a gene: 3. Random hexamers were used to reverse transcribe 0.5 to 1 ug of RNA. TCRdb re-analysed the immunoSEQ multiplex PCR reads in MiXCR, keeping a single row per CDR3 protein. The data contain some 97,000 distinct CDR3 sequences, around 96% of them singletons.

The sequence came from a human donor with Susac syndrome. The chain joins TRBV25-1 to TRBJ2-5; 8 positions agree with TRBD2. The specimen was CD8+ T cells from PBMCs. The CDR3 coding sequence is TGTGCCAGCAGAAAACTAGCGGAAGAGACCCAGTACTTC. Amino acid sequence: CASRKLAEETQYF.